This TCR beta chain appears in the sequencing data of a study of cytomegalovirus exposure and HLA in healthy donors. General study findings and limits: Using a false discovery rate of 0.05, a later analysis showed that 16,000 or so TCR beta sequences were associated with HLA alleles.

On this clone itself: The antigen remains undetermined.

PCR primers comprised 60 Vbeta and 13 Jbeta primers. Under the authors' procedure: Unique TCR beta chains totaled around 86 million in a later count, with roughly 11 million of them shared. Sequencing was performed with immunoSEQ multiplex PCR; in TCRdb, only in-frame clones are kept and a portion is missing. V, J and clone size are those of that table, while D and trimming were read from the DNA. The table has about 160,000 clones, roughly 84% seen once; the top ten hold more than 1.5%. Each donor was nominally healthy when sampled (though unrecorded immune exposures were likely). This receptor was taken from a young woman in good health and CMV-seronegative. Sample: PBMCs.

This CDR3 reads CASSLDSSYNEQFF. The CDR3 DNA is TGTGCCAGCAGCTTAGATAGCTCCTACAATGAGCAGTTCTTC. The chain links TRBV7-6 to TRBJ2-1; D unclear. Germline V gene lookup returns CDR1 SGHVS and CDR2 FNYEAQ. The CDR3 is 14 amino acids. Trimming took off 1 base at V and 0 bases at J, with 4 bases between the two ends. Full variable domain (remainder filled in from reference TRBV7-6 and TRBJ2-1): GAGVSQSPRYKVTKRGQDVALRCDPISGHVSLYWYRQALGQGPEFLTYFNYEAQQDKSGLPNDRFSAERPEGSISTLTIQRTEQRDSAMYRCASSLDSSYNEQFFGPGTRLTVL.